This T cell receptor beta chain was sequenced for a study of blood T cell repertoires in COVID-19. Membership in each cohort depended on participant-reported clinical history. The study counted Cohort 3 donors as recovered given two negative PCRs, clearance, or symptom resolution. TCRdb keeps only in-frame clones here, not all; method: immunoSEQ multiplex PCR. Of approximately 300,000 clones detected, around 90% appear once; the ten largest clones hold about 18%. Trimming took off 1 base at V and 0 bases at J, with 7 bases between the two ends. CDR1 and CDR2 (germline): SGHRS, YFSETQ. This CDR3 has 14 residues.

This clonotype was obtained from a woman younger than 45 who had recovered from COVID-19. The gene calls are TRBV5-1 and TRBJ1-1; perhaps TRBD1 as D (6 bases). The sequencing input was PBMCs or T cells enriched from blood (not recorded which). The CDR3 reads CASSLTGLNTEAFF. In DNA, the CDR3 is TGCGCCAGCAGCTTGACAGGGCTGAACACTGAAGCTTTCTTT.